This is a list of T cell receptor beta chains from one sample in a study of blood T cell repertoires in COVID-19. Assay: immunoSEQ multiplex PCR; the TCRdb copy retains only in-frame clones and omits some. The data show 100,000 to 120,000 clones, with around 64% seen just once and 1.5% to 2% held by the top ten. Input material: peripheral blood. These receptors were taken from a woman in her 40s with acute or convalescent COVID-19. Both conserved end residues are part of each CDR3. A D gene is named only where the DNA matches it firmly. A row's size may be missing; if present it is once, few, many or a size class.

CASSPSLASGNTIYF,TGTGCCAGCAGCCCCAGTTTGGCTTCTGGAAACACCATATATTTT,TRBJ1-3,NA,15,NA,TRBV7-9
CASTSAAVSFF,TGTGCCAGCACCTCGGCGGCCGTTTCTTTCTTT,TRBJ1-1,NA,11,NA,TRBV7-2
CAWIGVQTQYF,TGTGCCTGGATCGGAGTACAGACCCAGTACTTC,TRBJ2-5,NA,11,NA,TRBV30
CASSLGPPGQNQPQHF,TGTGCCAGCAGCTTGGGACCACCGGGACAGAATCAGCCCCAGCATTTT,TRBJ1-5,TRBD1,16,few,TRBV5-6
CATQRGQGLGRNTEAFF,TGTGCCACTCAAAGGGGACAGGGGTTGGGGCGGAACACTGAAGCTTTCTTT,TRBJ1-1,TRBD1,17,NA,TRBV19
CASSQVDRDGYTF,TGTGCCAGCAGCCAAGTGGACAGGGATGGCTACACCTTC,TRBJ1-2,TRBD1,13,NA,TRBV3-1/TRBV3-2
CAWRPIGTGGEKLFF,TGTGCCTGGAGACCCATAGGGACAGGAGGCGAAAAACTGTTTTTT,TRBJ1-4,TRBD1,15,few,TRBV30
CASSQRRGRVVGTYEQYF,TGTGCCAGCAGCCAAAGGCGGGGGAGGGTGGTTGGTACCTACGAGCAGTACTTC,TRBJ2-7,TRBD2,18,NA,TRBV3-1/TRBV3-2
CASNLYTVQGGRNIQYF,TGTGCCAGCAACCTTTATACCGTCCAGGGGGGAAGGAACATTCAGTACTTC,TRBJ2-4,NA,17,NA,TRBV7-9
CASSLDTGGAGNEQFF,TGTGCCAGCAGCTTAGACACAGGGGGCGCGGGGAATGAGCAGTTCTTC,TRBJ2-1,TRBD1,16,few,TRBV7-2
CASSERGSTDTQYF,TGTGCCAGCAGTGAGCGGGGAAGCACAGATACGCAGTATTTT,TRBJ2-3,NA,14,once,TRBV6-4
CASRTPGLAGGCDTQYF,TGTGCCAGCAGAACACCCGGACTAGCGGGGGGTTGTGATACGCAGTATTTT,TRBJ2-3,NA,17,NA,TRBV21-1
CASSLAERGGRYTDTQYF,TGTGCCAGCAGCTTAGCAGAGCGGGGGGGCCGATACACAGATACGCAGTATTTT,TRBJ2-3,TRBD2,18,NA,TRBV7-2
CAIKKDRDSPLHF,TGTGCCATCAAGAAAGACAGGGACTCACCCCTCCACTTT,TRBJ1-6,TRBD1,13,many,TRBV28
CASSKTSWETQYF,TGTGCCAGCAGTAAGACTAGCTGGGAGACCCAGTACTTC,TRBJ2-5,TRBD2,13,many,TRBV6-6
CASSLGGGPRTDTQYF,TGCGCCAGCAGCCTTGGGGGAGGGCCACGCACAGATACGCAGTATTTT,TRBJ2-3,TRBD2,16,few,TRBV5-1
CASRVAGTFREQYF,TGCGCCAGCAGAGTAGCGGGAACCTTCCGTGAGCAGTACTTC,TRBJ2-7,TRBD2,14,NA,TRBV10-2
CASSFLGGATTGELFF,TGTGCCAGCAGCTTTTTAGGGGGGGCAACGACCGGGGAGCTGTTTTTT,TRBJ2-2,NA,16,many,TRBV11-1
CASRGGHEKLFF,TGTGCCAGCCGCGGGGGTCATGAAAAACTGTTTTTT,TRBJ1-4,NA,12,NA,TRBV27
CASSPGQGSQPQHF,TGTGCCAGCAGCCCCGGACAGGGGAGTCAGCCCCAGCATTTT,TRBJ1-5,TRBD1,14,NA,TRBV6-2/TRBV6-3
CASSPQGGAGELFF,TGTGCCAGCAGTCCACAGGGGGGGGCCGGGGAGCTGTTTTTT,TRBJ2-2,NA,14,NA,TRBV28
CASSLSYGSLAKNIQYF,TGTGCCAGCAGTTTATCGTATGGCAGTCTAGCCAAAAACATTCAGTACTTC,TRBJ2-4,NA,17,NA,TRBV27
CASSFASGGFGTQYF,TGTGCCAGCAGTTTCGCCAGCGGGGGGTTCGGGACCCAGTACTTC,TRBJ2-5,TRBD2,15,NA,TRBV27
CASSPTDYEQYF,TGTGCCAGCTCACCGACAGACTACGAGCAGTACTTC,TRBJ2-7,NA,12,NA,TRBV18
CASSLSQAPGYTF,TGTGCCAGCAGCTTGAGTCAGGCACCCGGCTACACCTTC,TRBJ1-2,NA,13,NA,TRBV7-2
CASAPRRDSEAFF,TGTGCTAGTGCTCCCCGGAGGGACAGTGAAGCTTTCTTT,TRBJ1-1,TRBD1,13,many,TRBV12-5
CASSFSGGETQYF,TGTGCCAGCAGTTTTAGCGGGGGAGAGACCCAGTACTTC,TRBJ2-5,TRBD2,13,NA,TRBV12-3/TRBV12-4
CASSRDYNQPQHF,TGTGCCAGCAGCCGGGACTACAATCAGCCCCAGCATTTT,TRBJ1-5,NA,13,NA,TRBV7-9
CSVAGTGANYGYTF,TGCAGCGTTGCTGGGACAGGGGCTAACTATGGCTACACCTTC,TRBJ1-2,TRBD1,14,NA,TRBV29-1
CASSKAAEHNEQFF,TGTGCCAGCAGCAAGGCAGCGGAACACAATGAGCAGTTCTTC,TRBJ2-1,NA,14,NA,TRBV5-4
CASSQGTSGTYEQYF,TGTGCCAGCAGCCAAGGGACTAGCGGGACCTACGAGCAGTACTTC,TRBJ2-7,TRBD2,15,NA,TRBV3-1/TRBV3-2
CAGATSGGDNEQFF,TGTGCCGGCGCAACTAGCGGGGGGGACAATGAGCAGTTCTTC,TRBJ2-1,TRBD2,14,NA,TRBV30
CASSLIGGTEAFF,TGTGCCAGCAGTTTAATAGGGGGCACTGAAGCTTTCTTT,TRBJ1-1,NA,13,NA,TRBV12-3/TRBV12-4
CASSPSALLTEAFF,TGTGCCAGCAGCCCCTCGGCACTATTGACTGAAGCTTTCTTT,TRBJ1-1,NA,14,NA,TRBV7-2
CASSPGFWKGGTEAFF,TGTGCCAGCAGTCCGGGTTTTTGGAAAGGAGGCACTGAAGCTTTCTTT,TRBJ1-1,NA,16,NA,TRBV11-2
CASSLDRGSYEQYF,TGTGCCAGCAGCTTGGACAGGGGTTCCTACGAGCAGTACTTC,TRBJ2-7,TRBD1,14,NA,TRBV5-8
CASRVTRFKGGGNQPQHF,TGTGCCAGCAGAGTGACGCGCTTCAAGGGAGGAGGCAATCAGCCCCAGCATTTT,TRBJ1-5,NA,18,NA,TRBV6-4
CAWSADRAETQYF,TGTGCCTGGAGCGCGGACAGGGCTGAGACCCAGTACTTC,TRBJ2-5,TRBD1,13,NA,TRBV30
CAIKTGTGPTLAETQYF,TGTGCCATCAAAACCGGGACAGGGCCCACTTTGGCGGAGACCCAGTACTTC,TRBJ2-5,TRBD1,17,NA,TRBV24-1
CASSLKGRGFSGELFF,TGTGCCAGCAGTTTAAAGGGCCGAGGGTTTTCCGGGGAGCTGTTTTTT,TRBJ2-2,NA,16,few,TRBV27
CASSTGLTQETQYF,TGTGCCAGCAGTACCGGACTAACTCAAGAGACCCAGTACTTC,TRBJ2-5,NA,14,once,TRBV6-2/TRBV6-3
CASSLSSVGGFQETQYF,TGTGCCAGCAGTTTATCGTCGGTGGGGGGGTTCCAAGAGACCCAGTACTTC,TRBJ2-5,TRBD2,17,NA,TRBV27
CSVVRGPLGTDTQYF,TGCAGCGTTGTCAGGGGGCCCCTAGGCACAGATACGCAGTATTTT,TRBJ2-3,TRBD1,15,NA,TRBV29-1
CASSSQPTGGQPQHF,TGTGCCAGCAGTTCCCAACCCACAGGGGGCCAGCCCCAGCATTTT,TRBJ1-5,TRBD1,15,NA,TRBV28
CASSLGATGSGETQYF,TGTGCCAGCAGCCTGGGAGCGACAGGGTCAGGGGAGACCCAGTACTTC,TRBJ2-5,TRBD1,16,NA,TRBV11-2
CASSWGGGANTEAFF,TGCGCCAGCAGCTGGGGCGGGGGAGCGAACACTGAAGCTTTCTTT,TRBJ1-1,NA,15,NA,TRBV5-1